This T cell receptor beta chain was recorded in a study of blood T cell repertoires in COVID-19. In the study overall: Researchers got acute and convalescent COVID-19 samples from the United States, Italy and Spain.

The assay was immunoSEQ multiplex PCR, and TCRdb's table has in-frame clones only and misses some. The data hold about 220,000 clones, with roughly 80% observed a single time. In germline, CDR1 is GTSNPN, CDR2 SVGIG (reference sequence). The length of the CDR3 is 11 residues. Trimming shortened V by 4 bases and J by 5 bases, and 8 bases separated the two germline ends. Input material: peripheral blood. The chain recombines TRBV30 with TRBJ2-5, with D unresolved. This TCR came from a woman younger than 45 who had recovered from COVID-19. Here the CDR3 DNA reads TGTGCCTGGACACCGCAGGAGACCCAGTACTTC. This gives the protein CAWTPQETQYF.